This paragraph reports one T cell receptor beta chain. Losses at the gene ends were 8 bases for V and 2 bases for J; bases not matched to a gene: 8. Germline V CDR1 and CDR2: SGHTA, FQGNSA. The CDR3 contains 16 residues. Every bit of the isolated RNA underwent reverse transcription, so sequencing read expressed TCRB transcripts. Here immunoSEQ multiplex PCR was the method, and the copy in TCRdb shows in-frame clones only, minus some. Of around 400,000 clones listed, over 10% are singletons. The source of the sample is a study of beta chain features in type 1 diabetes. The rearrangement uses TRBV7-2 and TRBJ2-7, with 14 bases lining up with TRBD2. The sample taken for sequencing was naive CD4+ T cells from blood. This TCR came from a man between 18 and 35 years old in good health. CDR3 in DNA: TGTGCCAGCTCCTACCCGGGACTAGCGGGGGCCTACGAGCAGTACTTC. Translated, it gives CASSYPGLAGAYEQYF. Together with reference TRBV7-2 and TRBJ2-7, the CDR3 gives the full variable domain: GAGVSQSPSNKVTEKGKDVELRCDPISGHTALYWYRQSLGQGLEFLIYFQGNSAPDKSGLPSDRFSAERTGGSVSTLTIQRTQQEDSAVYLCASSYPGLAGAYEQYFGPGTRLTVT.